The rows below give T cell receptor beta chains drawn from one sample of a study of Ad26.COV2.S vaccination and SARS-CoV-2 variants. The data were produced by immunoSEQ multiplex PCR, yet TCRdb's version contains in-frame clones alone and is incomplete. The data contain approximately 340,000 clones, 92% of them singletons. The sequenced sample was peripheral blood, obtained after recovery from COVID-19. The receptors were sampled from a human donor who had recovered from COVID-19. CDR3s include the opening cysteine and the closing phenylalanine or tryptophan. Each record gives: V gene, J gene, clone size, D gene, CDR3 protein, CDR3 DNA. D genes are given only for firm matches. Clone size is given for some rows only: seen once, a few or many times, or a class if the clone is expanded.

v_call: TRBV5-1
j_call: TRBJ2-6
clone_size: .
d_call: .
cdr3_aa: CASSWGLDGGQGGVLTF
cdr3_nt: TGCGCCAGCAGCTGGGGTCTCGATGGGGGGCAAGGTGGCGTCCTGACTTTC

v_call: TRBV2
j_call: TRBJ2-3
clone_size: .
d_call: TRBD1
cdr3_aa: CASSERGPDTQYF
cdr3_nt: TGTGCCAGCAGTGAAAGGGGGCCAGATACGCAGTATTTT

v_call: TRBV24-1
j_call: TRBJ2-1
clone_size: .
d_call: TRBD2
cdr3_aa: CATSLIAGVHNEQFF
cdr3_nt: TGTGCCACCAGTTTAATAGCGGGGGTGCACAATGAGCAGTTCTTC

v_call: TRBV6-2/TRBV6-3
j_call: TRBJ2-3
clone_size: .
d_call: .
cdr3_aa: CASSRTGSPDTQYF
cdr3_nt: TGTGCCAGCAGCCGCACAGGGTCCCCAGATACGCAGTATTTT

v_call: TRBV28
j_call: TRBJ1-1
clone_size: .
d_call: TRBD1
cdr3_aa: CASSLGFGGQTEAFF
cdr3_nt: TGTGCCAGCAGTTTGGGATTCGGGGGACAGACTGAAGCTTTCTTT

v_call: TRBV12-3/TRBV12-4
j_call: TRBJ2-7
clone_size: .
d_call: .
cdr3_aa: CASSLMRDYEQYF
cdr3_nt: TGTGCCAGCAGTTTAATGCGGGACTACGAGCAGTACTTC

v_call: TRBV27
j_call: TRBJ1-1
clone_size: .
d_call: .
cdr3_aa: CASSSTPRDTNEAFF
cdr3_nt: TGTGCCAGCAGTTCAACACCCCGGGACACCAATGAAGCTTTCTTT

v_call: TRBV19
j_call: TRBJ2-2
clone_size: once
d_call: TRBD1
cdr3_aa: CASSTSDREWLDTGELFF
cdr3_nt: TGTGCCAGTAGCACATCTGACAGGGAATGGCTCGACACCGGGGAGCTGTTTTTT

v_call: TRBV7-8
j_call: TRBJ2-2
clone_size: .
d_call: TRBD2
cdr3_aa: CASSRGRRGAVTGELFF
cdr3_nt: TGTGCCAGCAGCCGAGGGAGGCGGGGGGCTGTCACCGGGGAGCTGTTTTTT

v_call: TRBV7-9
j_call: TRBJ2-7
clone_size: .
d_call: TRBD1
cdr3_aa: CASSSETGGLKAYEQYF
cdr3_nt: TGTGCCAGCAGCTCCGAGACAGGGGGCTTAAAGGCCTACGAGCAGTACTTC

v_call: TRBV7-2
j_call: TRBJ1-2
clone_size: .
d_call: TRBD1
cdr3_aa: CASSLGTGNYGYTF
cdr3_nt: TGTGCCAGCAGCTTAGGGACAGGGAACTATGGCTACACCTTC

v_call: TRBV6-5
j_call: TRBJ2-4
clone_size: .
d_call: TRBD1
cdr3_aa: CASSKDRGLVGIQYF
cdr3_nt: TGTGCCAGTAGTAAGGACAGGGGGCTCGTGGGCATTCAGTACTTC

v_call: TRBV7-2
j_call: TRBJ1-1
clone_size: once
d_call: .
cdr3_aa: CASGSTGLMNTEAFF
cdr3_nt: TGTGCCAGCGGCAGTACAGGGCTCATGAACACTGAAGCTTTCTTT

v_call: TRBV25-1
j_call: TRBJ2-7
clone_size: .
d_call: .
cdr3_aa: CASSSPGLNEQYF
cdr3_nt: TGTGCCAGCAGTTCTCCGGGGCTCAACGAGCAGTACTTC

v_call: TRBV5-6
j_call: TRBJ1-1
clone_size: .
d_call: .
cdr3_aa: CASRYGAENTEAFF
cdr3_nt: TGTGCCAGCAGATACGGTGCGGAGAACACTGAAGCTTTCTTT

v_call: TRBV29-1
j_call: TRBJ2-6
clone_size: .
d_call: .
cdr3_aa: CSVESVSGANVLTF
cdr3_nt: TGCAGCGTTGAGTCAGTGTCTGGGGCCAACGTCCTGACTTTC

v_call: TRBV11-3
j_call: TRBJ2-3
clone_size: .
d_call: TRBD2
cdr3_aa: CASSLSLAGGYTDTQYF
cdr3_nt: TGTGCCAGCAGCTTAAGTCTAGCGGGGGGTTACACAGATACGCAGTATTTT

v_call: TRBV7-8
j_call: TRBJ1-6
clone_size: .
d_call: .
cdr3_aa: CASSLSRGASSPLHF
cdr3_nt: TGTGCCAGCAGCTTATCAAGGGGAGCAAGTTCACCCCTCCACTTT

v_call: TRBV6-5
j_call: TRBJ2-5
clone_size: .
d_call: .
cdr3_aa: CASSPQEETQYF
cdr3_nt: TGTGCCAGCAGTCCCCAGGAAGAGACCCAGTACTTC

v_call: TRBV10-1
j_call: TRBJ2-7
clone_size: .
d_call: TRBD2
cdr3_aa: CASSASSGGAFGEQYF
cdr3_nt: TGCGCCAGCAGTGCCTCTAGCGGGGGGGCGTTCGGCGAGCAGTACTTC

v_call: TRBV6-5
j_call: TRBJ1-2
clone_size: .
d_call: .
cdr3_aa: CATQDPGVQGYTF
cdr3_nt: TGTGCCACTCAAGATCCGGGAGTGCAGGGCTACACCTTC

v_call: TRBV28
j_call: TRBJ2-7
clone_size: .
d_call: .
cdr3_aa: CASSLPTRGAKTYEQYF
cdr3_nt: TGTGCCAGCAGTTTACCCACACGGGGGGCTAAGACCTACGAGCAGTACTTC

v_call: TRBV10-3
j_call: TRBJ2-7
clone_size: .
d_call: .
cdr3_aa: CAISDSPNSYEQYF
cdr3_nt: TGTGCCATCAGTGATTCCCCAAACTCCTACGAGCAGTACTTC

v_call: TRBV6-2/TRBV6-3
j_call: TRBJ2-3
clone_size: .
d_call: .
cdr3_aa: CASSYRAPDTQYF
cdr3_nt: TGTGCCAGCAGTTACAGGGCCCCAGATACGCAGTATTTT

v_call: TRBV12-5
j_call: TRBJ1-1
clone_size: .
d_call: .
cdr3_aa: CASAFISGGTEAFF
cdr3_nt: TGTGCTAGTGCCTTTATATCGGGGGGCACTGAAGCTTTCTTT

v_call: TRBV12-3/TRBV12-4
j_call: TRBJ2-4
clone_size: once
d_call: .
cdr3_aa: CASALGGGNIQYF
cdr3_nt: TGTGCCAGCGCTCTTGGAGGGGGAAACATTCAGTACTTC

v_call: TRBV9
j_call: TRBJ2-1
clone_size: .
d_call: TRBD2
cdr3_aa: CASSATSPLPSGGANEQFF
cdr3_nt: TGTGCCAGCAGCGCCACCTCCCCTCTCCCCAGCGGGGGGGCGAATGAGCAGTTCTTC

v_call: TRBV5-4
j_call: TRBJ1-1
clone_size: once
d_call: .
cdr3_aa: CASSPGQPFEAFF
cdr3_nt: TGTGCCAGCAGCCCCGGACAGCCATTTGAAGCTTTCTTT

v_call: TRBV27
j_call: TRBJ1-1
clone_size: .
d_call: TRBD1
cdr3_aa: CASRTGGVDTEAFF
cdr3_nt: TGTGCCAGCAGGACAGGGGGCGTCGACACTGAAGCTTTCTTT

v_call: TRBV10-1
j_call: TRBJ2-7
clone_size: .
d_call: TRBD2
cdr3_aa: CASSDGGISYEQYF
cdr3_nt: TGCGCCAGCAGTGACGGGGGGATCTCCTACGAGCAGTACTTC

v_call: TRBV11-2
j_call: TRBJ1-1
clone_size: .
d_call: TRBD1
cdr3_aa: CASSQGGDVAAFF
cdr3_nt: TGTGCCAGCAGCCAGGGGGGGGACGTAGCAGCTTTCTTT

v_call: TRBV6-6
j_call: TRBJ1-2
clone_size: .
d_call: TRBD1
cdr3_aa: CASSPPSTGYYGYTF
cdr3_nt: TGTGCCAGCAGTCCACCCTCGACAGGGTATTATGGCTACACCTTC

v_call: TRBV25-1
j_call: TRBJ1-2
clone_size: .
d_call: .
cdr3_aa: CASSDSGAGQGYTF
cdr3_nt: TGTGCCAGCAGTGATTCGGGGGCAGGGCAAGGCTACACCTTC

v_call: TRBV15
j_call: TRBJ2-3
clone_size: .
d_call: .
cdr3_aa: CATSTPWGGTQYF
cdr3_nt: TGTGCCACCAGCACCCCGTGGGGTGGTACGCAGTATTTT

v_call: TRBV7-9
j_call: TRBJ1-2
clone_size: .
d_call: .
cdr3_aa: CASSRRTDPNYGYTF
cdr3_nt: TGTGCCAGCAGCCGACGGACAGACCCTAACTATGGCTACACCTTC